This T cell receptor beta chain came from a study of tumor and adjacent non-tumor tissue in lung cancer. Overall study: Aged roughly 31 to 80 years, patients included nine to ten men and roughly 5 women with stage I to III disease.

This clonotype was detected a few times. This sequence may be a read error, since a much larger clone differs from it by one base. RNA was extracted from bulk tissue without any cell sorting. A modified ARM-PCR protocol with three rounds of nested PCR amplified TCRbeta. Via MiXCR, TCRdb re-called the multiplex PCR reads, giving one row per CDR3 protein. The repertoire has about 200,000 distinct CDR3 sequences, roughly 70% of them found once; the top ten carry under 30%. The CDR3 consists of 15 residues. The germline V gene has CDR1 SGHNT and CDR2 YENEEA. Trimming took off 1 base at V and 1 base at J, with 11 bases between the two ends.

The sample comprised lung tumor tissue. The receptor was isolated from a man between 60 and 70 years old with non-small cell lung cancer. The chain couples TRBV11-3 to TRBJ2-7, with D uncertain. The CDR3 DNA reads TGTGCCAGCAGCTTAGGCCAGGCCATTTCCTACGAGCAGTACTTC. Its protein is CASSLGQAISYEQYF.